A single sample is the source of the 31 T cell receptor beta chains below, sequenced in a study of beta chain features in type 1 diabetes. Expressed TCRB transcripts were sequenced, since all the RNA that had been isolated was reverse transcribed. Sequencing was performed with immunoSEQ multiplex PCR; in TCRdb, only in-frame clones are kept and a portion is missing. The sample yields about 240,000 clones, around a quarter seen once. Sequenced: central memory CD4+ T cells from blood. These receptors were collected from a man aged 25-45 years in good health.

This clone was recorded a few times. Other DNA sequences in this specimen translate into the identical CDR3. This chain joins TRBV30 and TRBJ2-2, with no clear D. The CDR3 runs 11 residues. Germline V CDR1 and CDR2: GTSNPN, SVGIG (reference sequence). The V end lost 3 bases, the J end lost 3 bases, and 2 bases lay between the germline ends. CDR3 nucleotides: TGTGCCTGGAGAGACACCGGGGAGCTGTTTTTT. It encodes CAWRDTGELFF.

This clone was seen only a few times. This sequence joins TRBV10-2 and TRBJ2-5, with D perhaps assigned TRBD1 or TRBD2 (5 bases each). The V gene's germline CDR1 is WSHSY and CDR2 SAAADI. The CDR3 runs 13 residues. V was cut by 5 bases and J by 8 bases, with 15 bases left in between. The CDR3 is CASSRDERKTQYF. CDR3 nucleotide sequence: TGCGCCAGCAGTAGGGACGAAAGAAAAACCCAGTACTTC.

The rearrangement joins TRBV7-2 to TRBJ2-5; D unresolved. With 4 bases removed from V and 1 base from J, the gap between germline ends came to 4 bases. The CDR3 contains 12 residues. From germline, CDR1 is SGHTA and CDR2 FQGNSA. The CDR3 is CASSSTQETQYF. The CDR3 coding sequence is TGTGCCAGCAGCTCCACCCAAGAGACCCAGTACTTC.

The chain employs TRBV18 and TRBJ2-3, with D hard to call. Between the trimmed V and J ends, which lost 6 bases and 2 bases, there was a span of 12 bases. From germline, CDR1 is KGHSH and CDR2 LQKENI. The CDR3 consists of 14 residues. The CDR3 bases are TGTGCCAGCTCCTACTCCAGATCCACAGATACGCAGTATTTT. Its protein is CASSYSRSTDTQYF. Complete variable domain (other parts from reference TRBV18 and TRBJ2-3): NAGVMQNPRHLVRRRGQEARLRCSPMKGHSHVYWYRQLPEEGLKFMVYLQKENIIDESGMPKERFSAEFPKEGPSILRIQQVVRGDSAAYFCASSYSRSTDTQYFGPGTRLTVL.

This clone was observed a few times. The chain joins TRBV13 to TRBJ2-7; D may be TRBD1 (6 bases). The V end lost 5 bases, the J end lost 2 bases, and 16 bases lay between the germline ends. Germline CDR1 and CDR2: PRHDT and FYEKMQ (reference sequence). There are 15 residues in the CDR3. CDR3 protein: CASSNDRYFPYEQYF. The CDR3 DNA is TGTGCCAGCAGCAACGACAGGTACTTTCCCTACGAGCAGTACTTC.

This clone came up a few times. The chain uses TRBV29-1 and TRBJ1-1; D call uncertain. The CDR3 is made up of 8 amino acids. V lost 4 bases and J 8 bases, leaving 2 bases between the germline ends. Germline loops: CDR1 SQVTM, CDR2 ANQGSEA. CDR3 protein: CSVGEAFF. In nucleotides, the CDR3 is TGCAGCGTTGGGGAAGCTTTCTTT.

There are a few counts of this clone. The CDR3 sequence: CASSLGQAETQYF. The CDR3 bases are TGTGCCAGCAGCTTGGGCCAGGCGGAGACCCAGTACTTC. V and J are TRBV5-4 and TRBJ2-5; D gene ambiguous. The CDR3 totals 13 residues. The germline gives CDR1 SGHNT, CDR2 YYREEE (reference sequence). V gave up 0 bases and J gave up 5 bases, with 8 bases separating them.

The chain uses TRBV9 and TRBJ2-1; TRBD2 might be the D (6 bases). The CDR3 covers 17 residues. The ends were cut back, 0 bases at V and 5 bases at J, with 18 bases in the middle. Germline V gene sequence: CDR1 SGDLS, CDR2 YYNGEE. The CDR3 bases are TGTGCCAGCAGCGTAGTTGTGGCCGGGACTTACAACAATGAGCAGTTCTTC. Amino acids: CASSVVVAGTYNNEQFF.

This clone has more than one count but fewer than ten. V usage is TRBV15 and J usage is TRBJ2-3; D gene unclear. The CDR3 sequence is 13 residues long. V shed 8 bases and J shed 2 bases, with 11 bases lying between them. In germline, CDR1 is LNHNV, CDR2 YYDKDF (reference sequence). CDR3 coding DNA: TGTGCCACCGGTTCTGGGTACACAGATACGCAGTATTTT. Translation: CATGSGYTDTQYF.

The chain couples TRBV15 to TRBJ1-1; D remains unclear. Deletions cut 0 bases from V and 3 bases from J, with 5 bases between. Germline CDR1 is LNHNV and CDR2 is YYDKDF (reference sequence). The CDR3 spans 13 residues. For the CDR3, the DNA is TGTGCCACCAGCAGAGAAGGGCACACTGAAGCTTTCTTT. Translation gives CATSREGHTEAFF.

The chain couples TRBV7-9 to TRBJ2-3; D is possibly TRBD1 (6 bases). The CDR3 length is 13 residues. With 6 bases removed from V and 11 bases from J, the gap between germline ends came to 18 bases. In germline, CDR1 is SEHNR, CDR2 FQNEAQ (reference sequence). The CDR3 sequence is CASSSVPAGVQYF. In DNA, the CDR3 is TGTGCCAGCAGTTCCGTACCCGCAGGGGTGCAGTATTTT.

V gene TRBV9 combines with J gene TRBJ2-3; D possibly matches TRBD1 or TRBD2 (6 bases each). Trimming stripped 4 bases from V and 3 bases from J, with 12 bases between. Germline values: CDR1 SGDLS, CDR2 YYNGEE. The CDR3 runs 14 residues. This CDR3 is CASSKAGQTDTQYF. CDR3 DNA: TGTGCCAGCAGCAAGGCGGGACAAACAGATACGCAGTATTTT. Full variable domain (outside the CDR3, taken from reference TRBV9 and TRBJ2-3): DSGVTQTPKHLITATGQRVTLRCSPRSGDLSVYWYQQSLDQGLQFLIQYYNGEERAKGNILERFSAQQFPDLHSELNLSSLELGDSALYFCASSKAGQTDTQYFGPGTRLTVL.

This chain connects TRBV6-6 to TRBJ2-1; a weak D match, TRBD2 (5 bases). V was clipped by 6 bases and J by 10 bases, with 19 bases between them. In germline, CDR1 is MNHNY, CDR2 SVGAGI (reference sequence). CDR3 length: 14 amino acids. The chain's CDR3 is CASSRPESTGEQFF. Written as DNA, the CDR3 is TGTGCCAGCAGCCGGCCAGAGTCGACGGGGGAGCAGTTCTTC.

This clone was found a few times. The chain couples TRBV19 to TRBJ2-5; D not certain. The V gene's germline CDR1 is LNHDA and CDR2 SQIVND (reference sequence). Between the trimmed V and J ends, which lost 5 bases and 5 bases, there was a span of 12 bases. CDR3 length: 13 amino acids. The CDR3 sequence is CASSYGRAETQYF. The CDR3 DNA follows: TGTGCCAGTAGTTATGGTCGAGCGGAGACCCAGTACTTC.

CDR3 protein: CASSSSGRSYNEQFF. Here the CDR3 DNA reads TGTGCCAGTAGTTCTAGCGGGAGGTCCTACAATGAGCAGTTCTTC. The gene calls are TRBV19 and TRBJ2-1, with 11 bases aligning to TRBD2. Per the germline V gene, CDR1 is LNHDA and CDR2 is SQIVND (reference sequence). This CDR3 contains 15 residues. J was trimmed by 1 base and V by 5 bases; bases with no gene match: 1. Based on the CDR3 plus reference TRBV19 and TRBJ2-1, the full variable domain is DGGITQSPKYLFRKEGQNVTLSCEQNLNHDAMYWYRQDPGQGLRLIYYSQIVNDFQKGDIAEGYSVSREKKESFPLTVTSAQKNPTAFYLCASSSSGRSYNEQFFGPGTRLTVL.

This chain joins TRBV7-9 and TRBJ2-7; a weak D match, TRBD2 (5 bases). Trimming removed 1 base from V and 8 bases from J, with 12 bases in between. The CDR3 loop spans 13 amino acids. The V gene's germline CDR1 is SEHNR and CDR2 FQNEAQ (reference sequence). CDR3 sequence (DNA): TGTGCCAGCAGCTTAGACGTCGGGGAAAAGCAGTACTTC. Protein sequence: CASSLDVGEKQYF.

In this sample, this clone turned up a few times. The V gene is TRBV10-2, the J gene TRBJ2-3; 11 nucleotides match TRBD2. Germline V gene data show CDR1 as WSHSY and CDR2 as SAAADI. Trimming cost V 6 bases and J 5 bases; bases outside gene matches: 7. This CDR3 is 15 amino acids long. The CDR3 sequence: CASRGVAGGQDTQYF. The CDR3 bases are TGCGCCAGCAGAGGAGTAGCGGGGGGGCAAGATACGCAGTATTTT.

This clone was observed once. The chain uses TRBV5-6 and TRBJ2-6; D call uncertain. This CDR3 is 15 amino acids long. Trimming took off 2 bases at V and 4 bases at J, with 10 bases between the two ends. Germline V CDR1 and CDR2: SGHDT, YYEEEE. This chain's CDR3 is CASSFQGPGANVLTF. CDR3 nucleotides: TGTGCCAGCAGCTTTCAAGGTCCCGGGGCCAACGTCCTGACTTTC.

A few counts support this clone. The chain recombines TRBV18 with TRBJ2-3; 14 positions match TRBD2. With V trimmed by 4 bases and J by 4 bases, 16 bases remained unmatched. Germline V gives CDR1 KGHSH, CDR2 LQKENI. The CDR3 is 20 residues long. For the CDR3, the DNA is TGTGCCAGCTCACGAGGGACTAGCGGGGGCCGACAAAGCCGCGCAGATACGCAGTATTTT. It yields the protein CASSRGTSGGRQSRADTQYF.

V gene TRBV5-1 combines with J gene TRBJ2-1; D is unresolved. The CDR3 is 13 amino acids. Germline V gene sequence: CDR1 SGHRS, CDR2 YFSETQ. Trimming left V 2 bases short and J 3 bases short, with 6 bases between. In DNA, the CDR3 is TGCGCCAGCAGCTTACACCTCTACAATGAGCAGTTCTTC. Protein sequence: CASSLHLYNEQFF.

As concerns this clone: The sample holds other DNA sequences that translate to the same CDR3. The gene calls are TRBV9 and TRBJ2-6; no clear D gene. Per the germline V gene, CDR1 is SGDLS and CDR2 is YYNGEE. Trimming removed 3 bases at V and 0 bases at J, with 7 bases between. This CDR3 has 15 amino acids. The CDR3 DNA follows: TGTGCCAGCAGCGACCTTATCTCTGGGGCCAACGTCCTGACTTTC. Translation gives CASSDLISGANVLTF.

The CDR3 region has the DNA TGTGCCGCGGGGGCAGATACGCAGTATTTT. Translated: CAAGADTQYF. The V call is TRBV28, the J call TRBJ2-3, with 7 positions matching TRBD2. J gave up 4 bases and V 11 bases, and 0 bases lay outside the gene matches. Germline V lookup: CDR1 MDHEN, CDR2 SYDVKM. The CDR3 runs to 10 residues. Drawing the rest from reference TRBV28 and TRBJ2-3, the complete variable domain is DVKVTQSSRYLVKRTGEKVFLECVQDMDHENMFWYRQDPGLGLRLIYFSYDVKMKEKGDIPEGYSVSREKKERFSLILESASTNQTSMYLCAAGADTQYFGPGTRLTVL.

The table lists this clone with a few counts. CDR3 nucleotides: TGCGCCAGCAGACCGATGTTGGGGGGCAATGAGCAGTTCTTC. Translated: CASRPMLGGNEQFF. The genes are TRBV4-3 and TRBJ2-1, with D possibly matching TRBD2 (6 bases). CDR1 and CDR2 from the germline V gene are LGHNA and YSLEER. V dropped 6 bases and J dropped 6 bases, with 15 bases sitting between them. This CDR3 has 14 residues.

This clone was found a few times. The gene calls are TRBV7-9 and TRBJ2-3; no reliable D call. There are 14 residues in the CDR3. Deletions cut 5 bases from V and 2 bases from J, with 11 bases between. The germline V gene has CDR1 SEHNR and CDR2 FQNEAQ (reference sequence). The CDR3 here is CASSQTVPTDTQYF. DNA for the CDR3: TGTGCCAGCAGCCAAACAGTACCCACAGATACGCAGTATTTT.

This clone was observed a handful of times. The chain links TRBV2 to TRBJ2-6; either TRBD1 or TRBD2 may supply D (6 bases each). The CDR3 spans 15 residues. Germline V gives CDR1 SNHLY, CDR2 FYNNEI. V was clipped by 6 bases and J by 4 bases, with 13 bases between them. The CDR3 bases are TGTGCCAGCAGCGCCGGGGGCGCCGGGGCCAACGTCCTGACTTTC. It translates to CASSAGGAGANVLTF.

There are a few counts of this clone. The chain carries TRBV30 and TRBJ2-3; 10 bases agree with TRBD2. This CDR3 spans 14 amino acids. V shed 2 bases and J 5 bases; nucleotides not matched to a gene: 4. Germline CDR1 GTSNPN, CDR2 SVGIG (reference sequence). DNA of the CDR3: TGTGCCTGGAGTCGGGCTAGCGGGAGAGATACGCAGTATTTT. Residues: CAWSRASGRDTQYF.

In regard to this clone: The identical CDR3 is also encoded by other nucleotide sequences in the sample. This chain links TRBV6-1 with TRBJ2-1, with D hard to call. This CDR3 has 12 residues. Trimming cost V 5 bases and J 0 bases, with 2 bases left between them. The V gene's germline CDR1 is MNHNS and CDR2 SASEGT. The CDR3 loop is CASSPSYNEQFF. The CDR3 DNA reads TGTGCCAGCAGTCCCTCCTACAATGAGCAGTTCTTC.

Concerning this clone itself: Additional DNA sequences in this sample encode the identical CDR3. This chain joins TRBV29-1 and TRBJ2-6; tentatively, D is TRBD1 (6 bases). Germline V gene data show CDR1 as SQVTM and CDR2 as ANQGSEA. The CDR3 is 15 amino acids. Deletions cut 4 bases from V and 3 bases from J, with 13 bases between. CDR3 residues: CSVARGSGGANVLTF. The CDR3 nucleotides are TGCAGCGTTGCGAGGGGGTCGGGTGGGGCCAACGTCCTGACTTTC.

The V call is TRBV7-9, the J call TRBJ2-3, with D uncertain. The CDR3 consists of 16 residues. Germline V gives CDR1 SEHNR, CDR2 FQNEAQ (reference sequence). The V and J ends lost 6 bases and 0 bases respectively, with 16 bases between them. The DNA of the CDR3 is TGTGCCAGCAGTACCCGCGTGAGCGAAAGCACAGATACGCAGTATTTT. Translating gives CASSTRVSESTDTQYF.

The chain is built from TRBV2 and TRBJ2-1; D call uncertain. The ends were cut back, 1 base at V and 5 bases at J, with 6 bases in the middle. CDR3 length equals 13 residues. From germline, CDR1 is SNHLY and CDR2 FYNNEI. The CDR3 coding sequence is TGTGCCAGCAGTGAAGGGCCGGACAATGAGCAGTTCTTC. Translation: CASSEGPDNEQFF.

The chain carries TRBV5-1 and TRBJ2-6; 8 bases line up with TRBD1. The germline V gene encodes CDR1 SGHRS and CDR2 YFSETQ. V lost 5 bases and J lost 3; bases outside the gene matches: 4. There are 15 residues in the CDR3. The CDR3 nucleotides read TGCGCCAGCAGACAAGGACAGGGTGGGGCCAACGTCCTGACTTTC. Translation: CASRQGQGGANVLTF.